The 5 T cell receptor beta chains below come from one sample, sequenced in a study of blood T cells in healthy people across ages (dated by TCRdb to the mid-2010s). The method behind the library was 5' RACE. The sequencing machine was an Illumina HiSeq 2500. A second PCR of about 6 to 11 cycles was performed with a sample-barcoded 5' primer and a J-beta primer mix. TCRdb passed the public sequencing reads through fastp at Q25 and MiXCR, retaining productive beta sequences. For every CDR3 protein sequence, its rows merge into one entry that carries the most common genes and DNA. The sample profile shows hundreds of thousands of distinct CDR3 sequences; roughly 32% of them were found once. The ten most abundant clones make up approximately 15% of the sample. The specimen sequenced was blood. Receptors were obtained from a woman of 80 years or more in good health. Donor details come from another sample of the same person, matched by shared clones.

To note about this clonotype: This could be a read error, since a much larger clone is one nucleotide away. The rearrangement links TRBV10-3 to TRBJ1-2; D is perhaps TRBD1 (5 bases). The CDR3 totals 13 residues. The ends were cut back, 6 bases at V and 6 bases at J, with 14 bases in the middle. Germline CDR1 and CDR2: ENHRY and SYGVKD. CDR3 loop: CAIRGGVGDGYTF. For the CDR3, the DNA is TGTGCCATCAGGGGAGGGGTCGGGGATGGCTACACCTTC.

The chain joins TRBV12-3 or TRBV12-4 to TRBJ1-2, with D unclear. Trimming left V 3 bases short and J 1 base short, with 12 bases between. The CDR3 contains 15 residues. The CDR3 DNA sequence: TGTGCCAGCAGTTTCTCCCTACCTGATAACTATGGCTACACCTTC. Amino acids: CASSFSLPDNYGYTF.

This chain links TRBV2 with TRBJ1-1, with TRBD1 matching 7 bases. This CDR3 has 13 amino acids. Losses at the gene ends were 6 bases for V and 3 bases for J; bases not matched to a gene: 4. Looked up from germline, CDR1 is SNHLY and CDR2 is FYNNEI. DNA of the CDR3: TGTGCCAGCAGCGCGGGACAGTACACTGAAGCTTTCTTT. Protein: CASSAGQYTEAFF.

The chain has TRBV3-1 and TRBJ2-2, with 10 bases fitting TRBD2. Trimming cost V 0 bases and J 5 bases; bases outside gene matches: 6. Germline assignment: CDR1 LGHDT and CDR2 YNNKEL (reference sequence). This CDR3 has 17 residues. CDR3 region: CASSQDLSGGVTGELFF. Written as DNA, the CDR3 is TGTGCCAGCAGCCAAGATCTCAGCGGGGGGGTGACCGGGGAGCTGTTTTTT. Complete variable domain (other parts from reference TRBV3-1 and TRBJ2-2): DTAVSQTPKYLVTQMGNDKSIKCEQNLGHDTMYWYKQDSKKFLKIMFSYNNKELIINETVPNRFSPKSPDKAHLNLHINSLELGDSAVYFCASSQDLSGGVTGELFFGEGSRLTVL.

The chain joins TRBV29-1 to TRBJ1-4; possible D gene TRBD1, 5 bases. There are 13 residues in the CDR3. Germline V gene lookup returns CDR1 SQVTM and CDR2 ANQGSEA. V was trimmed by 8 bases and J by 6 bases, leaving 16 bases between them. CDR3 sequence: CSPWTPRDEKLFF. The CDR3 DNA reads TGCAGCCCGTGGACACCCAGAGATGAAAAACTGTTTTTT.